This T cell receptor (beta chain) was obtained from a study of T cell changes during pregnancy in multiple sclerosis. The junction had 11 bases not matched to a gene; V was cut back by 6 bases and J by 6 bases. Germline CDR1 is MNHEY and CDR2 is SVGAGI. This CDR3 is 14 amino acids long. Here immunoSEQ multiplex PCR was the method, and the copy in TCRdb shows in-frame clones only, minus some. The sample carries 54,000 or so clones, 90% to 95% recorded once. Specimen: CD4+ T cells from peripheral blood mononuclear cells, collected before pregnancy. This sequence was found in a female donor with multiple sclerosis, enrolled in a pregnancy study. The chain joins TRBV6-5 to TRBJ2-7; 7 bases map to TRBD1. The CDR3 reads CASSKGGALLEQYF. The CDR3 DNA sequence: TGTGCCAGCAGCAAAGGGGGCGCCCTCCTCGAGCAGTACTTC.